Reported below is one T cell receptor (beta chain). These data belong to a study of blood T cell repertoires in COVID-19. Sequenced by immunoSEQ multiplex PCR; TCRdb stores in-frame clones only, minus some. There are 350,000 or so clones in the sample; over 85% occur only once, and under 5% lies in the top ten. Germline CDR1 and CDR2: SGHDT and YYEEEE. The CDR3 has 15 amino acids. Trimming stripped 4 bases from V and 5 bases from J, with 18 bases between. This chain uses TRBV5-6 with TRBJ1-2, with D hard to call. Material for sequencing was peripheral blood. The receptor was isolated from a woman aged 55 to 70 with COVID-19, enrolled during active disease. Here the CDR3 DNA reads TGTGCCAGCAGCGGGGAGGGAGCCAAATGGTATGGCTACACCTTC. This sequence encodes CASSGEGAKWYGYTF.